This T cell receptor beta chain was obtained from a study of blood T cell repertoires in COVID-19. Across the whole study: Acute-phase and convalescent COVID-19 samples originated in the United States, Italy and Spain. T cells, B-cell-depleted T cells, or PBMCs supplied cDNA or gDNA.

V was shortened by 1 base and J by 12 bases, with 13 bases between the two germline ends. The CDR3 has 13 residues. The V gene's germline CDR1 is LGHDT and CDR2 YNNKEL (reference sequence). Followed over time, Seattle patients had been enrolled while infection was active. Original methodology: Nucleated cell number was recorded as an estimate derived from reference gene primer amplification. Libraries were prepared by immunoSEQ multiplex PCR; TCRdb keeps only in-frame clonotypes and omits some of them. The DNA gave D and trimming, while V, J and clone size come from that table. The sample holds a few hundred thousand clones; roughly 89% are singletons and the top ten take 1.8%.

Sample: peripheral blood. The receptor was isolated from a woman aged 30 to 39 with COVID-19, enrolled during active disease. The chain joins TRBV3-1 (or the pseudogene TRBV3-2) to TRBJ2-4; D is perhaps TRBD1 (6 bases). Written as DNA, the CDR3 is TGTGCCAGCAGCCAAGCGCAGGGGATAGCTCAGTACTTC. Its protein is CASSQAQGIAQYF.